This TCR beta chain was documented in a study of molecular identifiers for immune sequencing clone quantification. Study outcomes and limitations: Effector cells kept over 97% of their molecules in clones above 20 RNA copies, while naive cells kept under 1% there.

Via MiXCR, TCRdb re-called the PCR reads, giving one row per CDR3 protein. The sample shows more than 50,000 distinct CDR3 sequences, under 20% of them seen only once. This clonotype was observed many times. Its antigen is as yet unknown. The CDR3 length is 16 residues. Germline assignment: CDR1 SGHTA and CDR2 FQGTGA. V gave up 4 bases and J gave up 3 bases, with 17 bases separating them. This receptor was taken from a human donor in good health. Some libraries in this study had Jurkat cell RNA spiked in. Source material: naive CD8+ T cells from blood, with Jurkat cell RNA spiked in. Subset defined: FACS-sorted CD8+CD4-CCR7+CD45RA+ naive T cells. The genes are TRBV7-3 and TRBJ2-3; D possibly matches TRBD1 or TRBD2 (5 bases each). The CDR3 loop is CASSSGAGVGTDTQYF. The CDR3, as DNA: TGTGCCAGCAGCTCCGGGGCTGGTGTGGGGACAGATACGCAGTATTTT.